This TCR beta chain was retrieved from a study of OX40 agonist ivuxolimab in advanced cancers. Study information: Patients undergoing dose escalation presented with hepatocellular carcinoma, melanoma, renal cell or head and neck cancer.

Sequencing was performed with immunoSEQ multiplex PCR; in TCRdb, only in-frame clones are kept and a portion is missing. The table includes 50,000 or so clones, roughly 88% detected once. The CDR3 extends over 16 amino acids. Germline V gene lookup returns CDR1 SGDLS and CDR2 YYNGEE. V was pared by 3 bases and J by 3 bases, with 16 bases between. Collection of blood occurred at baseline, at cycle 4 day 1, and at cycle 7 day 1. The sample was CD4+ or CD8+ T cells sorted from blood, taken in a trial of the OX40 agonist ivuxolimab. V usage is TRBV9 and J usage is TRBJ1-5; D possibly corresponds to TRBD1 (6 bases). This receptor was taken from an adult with an advanced solid tumor such as melanoma, head and neck, liver or kidney cancer. This CDR3 is CASSASPGGHNQPQHF. CDR3 nucleotides: TGTGCCAGCAGCGCGTCCCCCGGGGGGCACAATCAGCCCCAGCATTTT.